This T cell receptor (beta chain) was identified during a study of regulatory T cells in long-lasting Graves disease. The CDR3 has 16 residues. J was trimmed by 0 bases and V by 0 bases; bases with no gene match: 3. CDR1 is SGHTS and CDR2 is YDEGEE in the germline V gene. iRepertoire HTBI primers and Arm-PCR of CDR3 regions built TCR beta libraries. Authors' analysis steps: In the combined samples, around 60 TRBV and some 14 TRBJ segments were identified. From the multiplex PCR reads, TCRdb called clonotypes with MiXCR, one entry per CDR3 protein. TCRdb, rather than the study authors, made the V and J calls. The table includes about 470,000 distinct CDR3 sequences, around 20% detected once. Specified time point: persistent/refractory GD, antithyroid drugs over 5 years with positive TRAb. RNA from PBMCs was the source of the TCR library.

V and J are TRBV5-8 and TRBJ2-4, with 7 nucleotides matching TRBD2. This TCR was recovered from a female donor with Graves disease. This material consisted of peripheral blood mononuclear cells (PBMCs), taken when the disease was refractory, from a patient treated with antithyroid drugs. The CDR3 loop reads CASSLVTSQAKNIQYF. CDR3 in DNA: TGTGCCAGCAGCTTGGTGACTAGCCAAGCCAAAAACATTCAGTACTTC.